This T cell receptor beta chain derives from a study of siplizumab effects on memory and regulatory T cells. This CDR3 spans 15 amino acids. V was clipped by 0 bases and J by 7 bases; unmatched bases: 4. The V gene's germline CDR1 is SGHRS and CDR2 YFSETQ. Clones were read by immunoSEQ multiplex PCR, and TCRdb kept only the in-frame ones, dropping some. There are some 100,000 clones in the sample; about nine tenths occur only once, and 2.5% to 3% lies in the top ten. The V gene is TRBV5-1, the J gene TRBJ2-1; 10 nucleotides match TRBD2. This clonotype originated in a human donor in good health. Some clones in this sample may be carry-over from other donors' samples. Source material: CD4+ T cells sorted from blood. The CDR3 DNA is TGCGCCAGCAGCTTGGTAGTAGCGGGAGGTAATGAGCAGTTCTTC. It specifies CASSLVVAGGNEQFF.